A selection of T cell receptor beta chains follows, all from one sample in a study of vaccination and CD4 T cells after COVID-19. Their antigens remain unidentified. Each CDR3 protein is one row after TCRdb ran MiXCR on the PCR reads. The sample lists fewer than 20,000 distinct CDR3 sequences, approximately 57% occurring once. The sample comprised CD4+ T cells from blood, cultured in vitro. These receptors all come from a human donor who had recovered from COVID-19. Each CDR3 is given with its conserved first and last residue. Each record gives: clone size, D gene, J gene, V gene, CDR3 DNA, CDR3 protein. D genes are given only for firm matches. Expanded clones get a size class; other rows say once, few or many, or leave the size out.

size: .
D: .
J: TRBJ2-3
V: TRBV6-1
DNA: TGTGCCAGCAGTGGCCGGGACACATTATCCGATACGCAGTATTTT
CDR3: CASSGRDTLSDTQYF

size: .
D: .
J: TRBJ2-7
V: TRBV6-2/TRBV6-3
DNA: TGTGCCAGCAGTTACCGAGTCCCCTACGAGCAGTACTTC
CDR3: CASSYRVPYEQYF

size: few
D: .
J: TRBJ1-5
V: TRBV11-2
DNA: TGTGCCAGCAGCCTAGGAGGTGTGGGGAATCAGCCCCAGCATTTT
CDR3: CASSLGGVGNQPQHF

size: .
D: .
J: TRBJ2-3
V: TRBV11-2
DNA: TGTGCCAGCGGACTCACAGGGAGCACAGATACGCAGTATTTT
CDR3: CASGLTGSTDTQYF

size: .
D: .
J: TRBJ2-1
V: TRBV18
DNA: TGTGCCAGCTCACCATTGAACACCAGAGAGCAGTTCTTC
CDR3: CASSPLNTREQFF

size: .
D: .
J: TRBJ1-2
V: TRBV18
DNA: TGTGCCAGCTCACCAGTCCCACCGCGGGGGCAGGGCTATGGCTACACCTTC
CDR3: CASSPVPPRGQGYGYTF

size: .
D: .
J: TRBJ2-7
V: TRBV10-2
DNA: TGCGCCAGCAGGGACAATTACGAGCAGTACTTC
CDR3: CASRDNYEQYF

size: .
D: .
J: TRBJ1-5
V: TRBV6-1
DNA: TGTGCCATCAGTGACATGGCAACGGCACGTAGCAATCAGCCCCAGCATTTT
CDR3: CAISDMATARSNQPQHF

size: .
D: .
J: TRBJ1-6
V: TRBV5-4
DNA: TGTGCCAGCAGCCCCCAATCCGCGGGAAATTCACCCCTCCACTTT
CDR3: CASSPQSAGNSPLHF

size: .
D: .
J: TRBJ1-2
V: TRBV6-1
DNA: TGTGCCAGCAGTGCCTTTCCCAAGCACTCTAACTATGGCTACACCTTC
CDR3: CASSAFPKHSNYGYTF

size: .
D: TRBD2
J: TRBJ2-5
V: TRBV28
DNA: TGTGCCAGCAGTTTGGCTAGCGGGGGCTCAGAGACCCAGTACTTC
CDR3: CASSLASGGSETQYF

size: .
D: TRBD2
J: TRBJ2-1
V: TRBV10-2
DNA: TGCGCCAGCAGGGGGCCACTAGCGGGATGGGGTAATGAGCAGTTCTTC
CDR3: CASRGPLAGWGNEQFF

size: few
D: .
J: TRBJ1-1
V: TRBV12-3/TRBV12-4
DNA: TGTGCCAGCGGCCCCTTTGGGCAGTTGAACACTGAAGCTTTCTTT
CDR3: CASGPFGQLNTEAFF

size: .
D: .
J: TRBJ2-5
V: TRBV14
DNA: TGTGCCAGCAGCCAAAACCCTCGCCGGGGGTACCAAGAGACCCAGTACTTC
CDR3: CASSQNPRRGYQETQYF

size: few
D: .
J: TRBJ2-4
V: TRBV28
DNA: TGTGCCAGCAGTCCCCCCGGGACCACCAAAAACATTCAGTACTTC
CDR3: CASSPPGTTKNIQYF

size: .
D: .
J: TRBJ1-2
V: TRBV7-9
DNA: TGTGCCAGCAGCCGAGAATCAAGGGGGTCCCATATTGGCTACACCTTC
CDR3: CASSRESRGSHIGYTF

size: .
D: TRBD2
J: TRBJ2-7
V: TRBV6-1
DNA: TGTGCCAGCAGTCCGACTCTTAGCGGGGGGGCCTACGAGCAGTACTTC
CDR3: CASSPTLSGGAYEQYF

size: few
D: TRBD1
J: TRBJ2-7
V: TRBV7-2
DNA: TGTGCCAGCAGCACATTTCAGGGGGTGCACGAGCAGTACTTC
CDR3: CASSTFQGVHEQYF

size: .
D: TRBD2
J: TRBJ2-4
V: TRBV20-1
DNA: TGCAGTGCTAGGGCGACGCGGGAGGGCGCAGACATTCAGTACTTC
CDR3: CSARATREGADIQYF

size: few
D: .
J: TRBJ1-6
V: TRBV15
DNA: TGTGCCACCAGCCACAGGCGTAGCTCCTATAATTCACCCCTCCACTTT
CDR3: CATSHRRSSYNSPLHF

size: few
D: TRBD1
J: TRBJ1-2
V: TRBV19
DNA: TGTGCCAGTATGACAGGGCAATCCACTGGCTACACCTTC
CDR3: CASMTGQSTGYTF

size: few
D: .
J: TRBJ1-4
V: TRBV2
DNA: TGTGCCAGCAGTGGACCAGACGGGAATGAAAAACTGTTTTTT
CDR3: CASSGPDGNEKLFF

size: .
D: .
J: TRBJ1-5
V: TRBV2
DNA: TGTGCCAGCACTGCTTTCGACACCGATAGCAATCAGCCCCAGCATTTT
CDR3: CASTAFDTDSNQPQHF

size: few
D: TRBD1
J: TRBJ1-6
V: TRBV20-1
DNA: TGCAGTGCGCGACAGGGGGGAGGTAATTCACCCCTCCACTTT
CDR3: CSARQGGGNSPLHF

size: .
D: .
J: TRBJ2-5
V: TRBV27
DNA: TGTGCCAGCAGTTTATCTCGAGACAACCAAGAGACCCAGTACTTC
CDR3: CASSLSRDNQETQYF

size: few
D: .
J: TRBJ1-4
V: TRBV7-9
DNA: TGTGCCAGCAGCTTACAGCACTTAACAACTAATGAAAAACTGTTTTTT
CDR3: CASSLQHLTTNEKLFF

size: .
D: TRBD1
J: TRBJ2-7
V: TRBV6-1
DNA: TGTGCCAGCAGCCCCACCTCGACAGGGAGCTCCTACGAGCAGTACTTC
CDR3: CASSPTSTGSSYEQYF

size: once
D: .
J: TRBJ2-1
V: TRBV10-3
DNA: TGTGCCATCAGGGACACCACCAGTTACAATGAGCAGTTCTTC
CDR3: CAIRDTTSYNEQFF

size: few
D: TRBD1
J: TRBJ2-2
V: TRBV6-1
DNA: TGTGCCAGCAGCCAACGGACAGGGCGCACCGGGGAGCTGTTTTTT
CDR3: CASSQRTGRTGELFF

size: .
D: .
J: TRBJ2-7
V: TRBV7-6
DNA: TGTGCCAGCAGGAGAGCCGAGACAGGAACGTCCGAGCAGTACTTC
CDR3: CASRRAETGTSEQYF

size: few
D: TRBD2
J: TRBJ2-3
V: TRBV20-1
DNA: TGCAGTGCTAGTGGAGTAGCGGGGAGGAATACGCAGTATTTT
CDR3: CSASGVAGRNTQYF

size: few
D: .
J: TRBJ1-5
V: TRBV6-5
DNA: TGTGCCAGCAGTTACGGAGCAGGCCCGCATCAGCCCCAGCATTTT
CDR3: CASSYGAGPHQPQHF

size: .
D: TRBD1
J: TRBJ1-1
V: TRBV29-1
DNA: TGCAGCGCGGGACAGATGAACACTGAAGCTTTCTTT
CDR3: CSAGQMNTEAFF

size: .
D: TRBD1
J: TRBJ2-7
V: TRBV7-9
DNA: TGTGCCAGCAGCTTACTCCGGGACAGGGGAGCCTACGAGCAGTACTTC
CDR3: CASSLLRDRGAYEQYF

size: .
D: TRBD2
J: TRBJ2-1
V: TRBV29-1
DNA: TGCAGCGTCGCCGGGACTAGCGAACGCTACAATGAGCAGTTCTTC
CDR3: CSVAGTSERYNEQFF

size: .
D: .
J: TRBJ2-2
V: TRBV19
DNA: TGTGCCAGTAGTATAGGACAGGTACCCACCGGGGAGCTGTTTTTT
CDR3: CASSIGQVPTGELFF

size: once
D: .
J: TRBJ2-7
V: TRBV10-2
DNA: TGCGCCAGCATCCCGGACTTTGGGTTCTACGAGCAGTACTTC
CDR3: CASIPDFGFYEQYF

size: .
D: .
J: TRBJ1-2
V: TRBV28
DNA: TGTGCCAGCAGGGTCGGGACGGGGAACTATGGCTACACCTTC
CDR3: CASRVGTGNYGYTF

size: .
D: .
J: TRBJ2-1
V: TRBV28
DNA: TGTGCCAGCACCTTGGGCAGAGACAATGAGCAGTTCTTC
CDR3: CASTLGRDNEQFF

size: .
D: TRBD2
J: TRBJ2-1
V: TRBV30
DNA: TGTGCCTGGAGTGCACCGGGAGGGCCTCGGCGTGAGCAGTTCTTC
CDR3: CAWSAPGGPRREQFF

size: .
D: TRBD1
J: TRBJ1-4
V: TRBV19
DNA: TGTGCCAGTAGTATAGACCGGGACAGGAATGAAAAACTGTTTTTT
CDR3: CASSIDRDRNEKLFF

size: .
D: .
J: TRBJ2-3
V: TRBV12-3/TRBV12-4
DNA: TGTGCCAGCAGTTTTGGTAGGGCGAGCACAGATACGCAGTATTTT
CDR3: CASSFGRASTDTQYF

size: .
D: TRBD1
J: TRBJ1-5
V: TRBV11-3
DNA: TGTGCCAGCAGCCACATGGACAGGTTCAATCAGCCCCAGCATTTT
CDR3: CASSHMDRFNQPQHF

size: .
D: .
J: TRBJ2-1
V: TRBV15
DNA: TGTGCCACCAGCAGATCCTACGTGGGGTACAATGAGCAGTTCTTC
CDR3: CATSRSYVGYNEQFF

size: .
D: TRBD1
J: TRBJ2-1
V: TRBV12-3/TRBV12-4
DNA: TGTGCCAGCAGTAACCGGGACAGGGATGGCAATGAGCAGTTCTTC
CDR3: CASSNRDRDGNEQFF

size: once
D: TRBD2
J: TRBJ2-7
V: TRBV28
DNA: TGTGCCAGCAGTTTTACTAGCGGGAACTACGAGCAGTACTTC
CDR3: CASSFTSGNYEQYF

size: .
D: TRBD2
J: TRBJ2-2
V: TRBV10-3
DNA: TGTGCCATCAGTGGTAGCGGGAGTAGGAGGAACACCGGGGAGCTGTTTTTT
CDR3: CAISGSGSRRNTGELFF

size: few
D: .
J: TRBJ1-5
V: TRBV2
DNA: TGTGCCAGCAGGTCCAGGAGAAATCAGCCCCAGCATTTT
CDR3: CASRSRRNQPQHF